This T cell receptor (beta chain) came from a study of human T cells and chemical hapten exposure. V lost 4 bases and J 3 bases, leaving 13 bases between the germline ends. Germline lookup yields CDR1 SGHNT and CDR2 YENEEA. CDR3 length equals 15 residues. Time point of the sample: patch test 1, 2 weeks after DPC sensitization. Regarding treatment: therapeutic diphenylcyclopropenone sensitization with weekly scalp DPC. This clonotype was seen more than once but under ten times. Individual cDNA molecules (in the library) carried attached unique molecular identifiers. TCRdb analysed the RACE reads with MiXCR anew, one entry per CDR3 protein. Of just under 350,000 distinct CDR3 sequences detected, roughly 6.9% appear once; the ten largest clones hold more than 7%.

Specimen: whole blood, collected in connection with sensitization to the hapten diphenylcyclopropenone (DPC). The source is a woman between 18 and 29 years old with alopecia areata. Some clones in this sample may be carry-over from other donors' samples. The rearrangement uses TRBV11-3 and TRBJ2-1; D tentatively reads TRBD1 or TRBD2 (5 bases each). The chain's CDR3 is CASSSRDENYNEQFF. CDR3 bases: TGTGCCAGCAGCTCCCGGGACGAAAACTACAATGAGCAGTTCTTC.